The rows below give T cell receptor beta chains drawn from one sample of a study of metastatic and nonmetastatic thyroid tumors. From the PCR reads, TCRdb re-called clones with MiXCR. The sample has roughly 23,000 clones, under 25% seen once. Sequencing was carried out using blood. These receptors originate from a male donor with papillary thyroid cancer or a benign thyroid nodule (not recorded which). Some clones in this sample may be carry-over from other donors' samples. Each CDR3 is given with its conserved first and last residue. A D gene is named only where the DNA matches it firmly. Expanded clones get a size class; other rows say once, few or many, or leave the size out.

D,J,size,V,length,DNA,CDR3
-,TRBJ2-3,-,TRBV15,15,TGTGCCACCAGCAGAGATAAGGTTAGCACAGATACGCAGTATTTT,CATSRDKVSTDTQYF
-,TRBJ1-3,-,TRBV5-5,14,TGTGCCAGCAGCCGGGATGTGATGGGAAACACCATATATTTT,CASSRDVMGNTIYF
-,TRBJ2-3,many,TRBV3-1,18,TGTGCCAGCAGCCAAAAGGGGGGCGTGCTCGAACACACAGATACGCAGTATTTT,CASSQKGGVLEHTDTQYF
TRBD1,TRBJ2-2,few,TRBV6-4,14,TGTGCCAGCAGTGACGTACAGGGGACCGGGGAGCTGTTTTTT,CASSDVQGTGELFF
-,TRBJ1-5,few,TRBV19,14,TGTGCCAGTAGTTCCCTAAGTCGGGGGCAGCCCCAGCATTTT,CASSSLSRGQPQHF
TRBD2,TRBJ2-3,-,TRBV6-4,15,TGTGCCAGCAGTGATGAAGCGGGAGGAATTGATACGCAGTATTTT,CASSDEAGGIDTQYF
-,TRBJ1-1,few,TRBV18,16,TGTGCCAGCTCACCTGATATAGGGGGTATGAACACTGAAGCTTTCTTT,CASSPDIGGMNTEAFF
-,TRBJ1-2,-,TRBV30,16,TGTGCCTGGAGTGTATTAAGGACCGCTAGAGGAGGTGGCTACACCTTC,CAWSVLRTARGGGYTF
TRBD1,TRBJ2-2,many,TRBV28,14,TGTGCCAGCAGTTCCGACAGGGGGAGGCGGGAGCTGTTTTTT,CASSSDRGRRELFF
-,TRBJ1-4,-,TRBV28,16,TGTGCCAGCAGAACCGGGGGAGGGATAAAATTGGAAAAACTGTTTTTT,CASRTGGGIKLEKLFF
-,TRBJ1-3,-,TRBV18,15,TGTGCCAGCTCACCACCCACCAGCTCTGGAAACACCATATATTTT,CASSPPTSSGNTIYF
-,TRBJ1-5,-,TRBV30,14,TGTGCCTGGAGTGTACGGGGGGCGGGTCAGCCCCAGCATTTT,CAWSVRGAGQPQHF
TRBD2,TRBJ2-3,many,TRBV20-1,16,TGCAGTGCGGGGCCAGCGGGAGCCCCCCAGGGAGATACGCAGTATTTT,CSAGPAGAPQGDTQYF
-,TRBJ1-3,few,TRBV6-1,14,TGTGCCACTGTACATCTAGTCTCTGGAAACACCATATATTTT,CATVHLVSGNTIYF
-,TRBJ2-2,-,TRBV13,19,TGTGCCAGCAGCTTGGCTCAGGGGTTAAGTGGCAGATCATCTGGGGAGCTGTTTTTT,CASSLAQGLSGRSSGELFF
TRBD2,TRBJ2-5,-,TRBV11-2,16,TGTGCCAGCAGCTCAGCGGGGGGACCGTACCAAGAGACCCAGTACTTC,CASSSAGGPYQETQYF
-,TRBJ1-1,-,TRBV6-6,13,TGTGCCAGCAGTTACAGGGTGAACACTGAAGCTTTCTTT,CASSYRVNTEAFF
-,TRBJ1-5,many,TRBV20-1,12,TGCAGTGCCCAAGACAGTTTTGGACCCCAGCATTTT,CSAQDSFGPQHF
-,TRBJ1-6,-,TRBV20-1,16,TGCAGTGCTAGAGATTCAATACCGGGGGGCGGTTCACCCCTCCACTTT,CSARDSIPGGGSPLHF
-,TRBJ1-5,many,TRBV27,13,TGTGCCAGCAGTTTGACAGGCAATCAGCCCCAGCATTTT,CASSLTGNQPQHF
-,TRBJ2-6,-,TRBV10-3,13,TGTGCCATCAAGGTTTCTGGGGCCAACGTCCTGACTTTC,CAIKVSGANVLTF
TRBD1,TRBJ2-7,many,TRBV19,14,TGTGCCAGTAGTCGGGACAGGGGCTTCTCCGAGCAGTACTTC,CASSRDRGFSEQYF
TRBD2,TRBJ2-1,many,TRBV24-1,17,TGTGCCACCAGTGGACTAGCGGGAGGGTGGAGGAAGAATGAGCAGTTCTTC,CATSGLAGGWRKNEQFF
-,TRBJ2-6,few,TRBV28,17,TGTGCCAGCAGCCGGGCTGTCTCTTCTGCTTGGGCCAACGTCCTGACTTTC,CASSRAVSSAWANVLTF
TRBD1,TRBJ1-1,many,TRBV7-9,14,TGTGCCAGCAGCCCTACAGGGGTGGGCACTGAAGCTTTCTTT,CASSPTGVGTEAFF
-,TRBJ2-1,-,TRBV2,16,TGTGCCAGCACTCCAACCAGCCGGGTGGGTTACAATGAGCAGTTCTTC,CASTPTSRVGYNEQFF
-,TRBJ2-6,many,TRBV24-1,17,TGTGCCACCAGTGATGCGACAGCCATCTCTGGGGCCAACGTCCTGACTTTC,CATSDATAISGANVLTF
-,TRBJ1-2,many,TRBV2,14,TGTGCCAGCAGTTCGGACGTCAGTGGCTATGGCTACACCTTC,CASSSDVSGYGYTF
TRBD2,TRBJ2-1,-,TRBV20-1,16,TGCAGTGCTAGAAGTTCCGGGACTAGCCTTTCGGGGGAGCAGTTCTTC,CSARSSGTSLSGEQFF
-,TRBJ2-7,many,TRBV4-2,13,TGTGCCAGCAGCCAAGATATTAGCGGAGAGCAGTACTTC,CASSQDISGEQYF